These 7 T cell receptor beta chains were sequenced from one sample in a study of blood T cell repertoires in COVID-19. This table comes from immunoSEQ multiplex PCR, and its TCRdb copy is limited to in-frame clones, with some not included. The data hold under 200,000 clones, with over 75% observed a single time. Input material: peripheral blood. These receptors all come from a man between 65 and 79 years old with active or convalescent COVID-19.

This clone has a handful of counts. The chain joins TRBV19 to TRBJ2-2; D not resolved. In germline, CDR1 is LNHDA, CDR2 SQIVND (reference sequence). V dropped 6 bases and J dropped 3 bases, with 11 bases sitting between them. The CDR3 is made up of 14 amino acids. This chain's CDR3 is CASSTIGDTGELFF. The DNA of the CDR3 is TGTGCCAGTAGCACAATTGGTGACACCGGGGAGCTGTTTTTT.

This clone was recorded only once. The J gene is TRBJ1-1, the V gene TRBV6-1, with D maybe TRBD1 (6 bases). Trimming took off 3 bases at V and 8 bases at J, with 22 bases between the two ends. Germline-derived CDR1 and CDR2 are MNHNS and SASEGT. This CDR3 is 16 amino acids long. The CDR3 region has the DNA TGTGCCAGCAGTGACGGCCCCGGACAGCCAAAGACCGAAGCTTTCTTT. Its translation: CASSDGPGQPKTEAFF.

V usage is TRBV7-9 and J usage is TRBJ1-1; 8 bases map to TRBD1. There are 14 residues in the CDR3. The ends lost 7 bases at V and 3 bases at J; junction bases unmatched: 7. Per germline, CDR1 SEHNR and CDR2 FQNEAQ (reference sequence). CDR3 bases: TGTGCCAGCACGTACAGGGGGAAAGACACTGAAGCTTTCTTT. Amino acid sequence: CASTYRGKDTEAFF. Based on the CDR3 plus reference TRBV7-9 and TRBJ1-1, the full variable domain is DTGVSQNPRHKITKRGQNVTFRCDPISEHNRLYWYRQTLGQGPEFLTYFQNEAQLEKSRLLSDRFSAERPKGSFSTLEIQRTEQGDSAMYLCASTYRGKDTEAFFGQGTRLTVV.

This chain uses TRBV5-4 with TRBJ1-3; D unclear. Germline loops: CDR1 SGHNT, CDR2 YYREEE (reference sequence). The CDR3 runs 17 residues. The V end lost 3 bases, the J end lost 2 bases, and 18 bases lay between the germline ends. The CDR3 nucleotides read TGTGCCAGCAGCTCGAACCTTGCAGGTCTGGCTGGAAACACCATATATTTT. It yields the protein CASSSNLAGLAGNTIYF. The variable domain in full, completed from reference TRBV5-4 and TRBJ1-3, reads ETGVTQSPTHLIKTRGQQVTLRCSSQSGHNTVSWYQQALGQGPQFIFQYYREEENGRGNFPPRFSGLQFPNYSSELNVNALELDDSALYLCASSSNLAGLAGNTIYFGEGSWLTVV.

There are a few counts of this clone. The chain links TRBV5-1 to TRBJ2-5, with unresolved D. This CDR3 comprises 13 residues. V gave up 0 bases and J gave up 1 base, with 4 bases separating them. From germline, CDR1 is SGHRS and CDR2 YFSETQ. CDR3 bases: TGCGCCAGCAGCTTGGCGGTCCAAGAGACCCAGTACTTC. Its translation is CASSLAVQETQYF.

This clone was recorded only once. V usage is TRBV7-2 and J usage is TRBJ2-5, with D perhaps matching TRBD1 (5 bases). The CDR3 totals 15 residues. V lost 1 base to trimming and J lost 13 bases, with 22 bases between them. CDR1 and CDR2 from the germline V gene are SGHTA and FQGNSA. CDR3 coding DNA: TGTGCCAGCAGCTTAGAGGTTTTCCTCGACGTAGGGGCGTACTTC. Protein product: CASSLEVFLDVGAYF.

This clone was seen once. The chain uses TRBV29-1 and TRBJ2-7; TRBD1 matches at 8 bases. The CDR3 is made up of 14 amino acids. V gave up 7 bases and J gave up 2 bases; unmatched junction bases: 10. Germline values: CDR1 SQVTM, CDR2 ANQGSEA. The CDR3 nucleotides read TGCAGCGCAACCCGGACAGGGTCCGCCTACGAGCAGTACTTC. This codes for CSATRTGSAYEQYF.